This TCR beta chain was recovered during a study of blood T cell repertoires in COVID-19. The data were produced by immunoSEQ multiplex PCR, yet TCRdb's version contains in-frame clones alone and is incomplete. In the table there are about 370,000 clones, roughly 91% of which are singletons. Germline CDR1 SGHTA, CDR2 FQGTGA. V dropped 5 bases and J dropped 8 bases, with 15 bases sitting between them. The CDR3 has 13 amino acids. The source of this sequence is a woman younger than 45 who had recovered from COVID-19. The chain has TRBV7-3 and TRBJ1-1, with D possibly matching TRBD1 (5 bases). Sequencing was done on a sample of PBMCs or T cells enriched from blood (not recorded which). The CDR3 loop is CASSQVVRGEAFF. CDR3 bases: TGTGCCAGCAGCCAGGTGGTTCGGGGGGAAGCTTTCTTT.